This T cell receptor (beta chain) was sequenced during a study of metastatic and nonmetastatic thyroid tumors. Study overall: Where malignant and benign thyroid patients were concerned, repertoires were compared across blood and tumor or nodule tissue.

Thyroid surgery was performed in patients who had received no treatment beforehand. Authors' data handling: Clinicopathological groups of papillary thyroid cancer showed CDR3 differences that were used to build a distant-metastasis classifier. With MiXCR, TCRdb reprocessed the PCR reads. TCRdb, rather than the study authors, made the V and J calls. This table holds about 64,000 clones, more than 3.5% found once. Study results and caveats: As reported, TCR beta diversity in blood and tumor was significantly higher in malignant thyroid tumors than in benign nodules.

This clone was seen more than once but under ten times. Its antigen is as yet unknown. One end of the junction fails to match germline, which may point to a read error. Germline lookup yields CDR1 MNHNS and CDR2 SASEGT. CDR3 length: 13 amino acids. The receptor's source is a female donor with papillary thyroid cancer or a benign thyroid nodule (not recorded which). Some clones in this sample may be carry-over from other donors' samples. This chain links TRBV6-1 with TRBJ2-3, with 7 bases aligning to TRBD2. Sequencing was carried out using blood. The CDR3 nucleotides read TGTACCAGCCAGCGGGATCGGGTAAATACGCAGTATTTT. Translation gives CTSQRDRVNTQYF.